The text below deals with one T cell receptor (beta chain). V gave up 5 bases and J gave up 10 bases, with 18 bases separating them. The CDR3 loop spans 14 amino acids. Germline CDR1 and CDR2: SGHDT and YYEEEE. Measured with immunoSEQ multiplex PCR; TCRdb has only the in-frame clones, and not every one. Of around 15,000 clones listed, about 85% are singletons. This sample is drawn from a study of T cell clonotyping in hematopoietic cell transplantation. Sequenced here: PBMCs, sampled 100 days after allogeneic stem cell transplant. The chain has TRBV5-6 and TRBJ1-4; no reliable D call. The clonotype comes from a male patient between 55 and 70 years old who had an allogeneic stem cell transplant from a related donor, so the T cells may come from the graft donor. Some clones in this sample may be carry-over from other donors' samples. The CDR3 here is CASSSDATAGKLFF. The CDR3 DNA is TGTGCCAGCAGTTCCGACGCTACGGCGGGAAAACTGTTTTTT.